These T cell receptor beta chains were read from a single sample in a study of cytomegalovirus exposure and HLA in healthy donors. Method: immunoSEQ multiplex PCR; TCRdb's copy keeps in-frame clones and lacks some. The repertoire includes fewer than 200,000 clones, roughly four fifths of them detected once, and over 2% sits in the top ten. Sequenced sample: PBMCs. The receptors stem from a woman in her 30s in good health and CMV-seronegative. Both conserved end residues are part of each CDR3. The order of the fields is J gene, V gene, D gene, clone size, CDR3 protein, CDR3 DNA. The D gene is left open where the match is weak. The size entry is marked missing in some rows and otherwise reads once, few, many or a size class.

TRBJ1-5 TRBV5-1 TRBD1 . CASSLGDRVDQPQHF TGCGCCAGCAGCTTGGGGGACAGAGTAGATCAGCCCCAGCATTTT
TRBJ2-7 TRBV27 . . CASSSQGPRTGSSYEQYF TGTGCCAGCAGTTCCCAGGGCCCTAGGACCGGGAGCTCCTACGAGCAGTACTTC
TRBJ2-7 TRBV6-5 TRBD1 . CASSPRQGTYEQYF TGTGCCAGCAGTCCCCGACAGGGGACCTACGAGCAGTACTTC
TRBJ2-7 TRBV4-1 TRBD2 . CASSQLAGGFGTYEQYF TGCGCCAGCAGCCAACTAGCGGGAGGATTCGGCACCTACGAGCAGTACTTC
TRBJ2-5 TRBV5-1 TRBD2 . CASSWEGLAGGRRYF TGCGCCAGCAGCTGGGAGGGACTAGCGGGAGGACGGAGGTACTTC
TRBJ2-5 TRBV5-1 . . CASSLVGETQYF TGCGCCAGCAGCCTGGTCGGAGAGACCCAGTACTTC
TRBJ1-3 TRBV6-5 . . CASSYRSSSGNTIYF TGTGCCAGCAGTTACCGGTCTTCCTCTGGAAACACCATATATTTT
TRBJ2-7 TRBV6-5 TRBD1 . CASTDRDRSSYEQYF TGTGCCAGCACCGACCGGGACAGGAGCTCCTACGAGCAGTACTTC
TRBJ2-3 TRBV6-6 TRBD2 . CASRDGLAGRTDTQYF TGTGCCAGCAGGGACGGACTAGCGGGACGCACAGATACGCAGTATTTT
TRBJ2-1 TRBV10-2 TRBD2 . CASTGTSGPTDEQFF TGCGCCAGCACCGGGACTAGCGGACCTACTGATGAGCAGTTCTTC
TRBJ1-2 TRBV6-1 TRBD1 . CTSSGQVRAASGGYTF TGTACCAGCAGTGGACAGGTTCGAGCGGCTTCCGGTGGCTACACCTTC
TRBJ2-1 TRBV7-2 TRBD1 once CASRSGTGNFHEQFF TGTGCCAGCAGGTCCGGGACAGGGAATTTTCATGAGCAGTTCTTC
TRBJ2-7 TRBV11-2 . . CASSLESPEQYF TGTGCCAGCAGCTTAGAGTCTCCCGAGCAGTACTTC